This T cell receptor (beta chain) was identified in a study of Graves' ophthalmopathy and Graves' hyperthyroidism. Study-level background: The term stable hyperthyroidism indicated an absence of ophthalmopathy within 18 months of follow-up.

Hyperthyroidism patients had new diagnoses, durations under 2 months, and ages of 18 to 65. RNA transcripts were the template, and TCR beta CDR3 regions were amplified from them. HTBI primers served in a first-round RT-PCR, which a second-round multiplex PCR followed. In TCRdb, the multiplex PCR reads were re-called with MiXCR into one record per CDR3 protein. The table lists approximately 1.2 million distinct CDR3 sequences, about 35% of them singletons, with around 10% in the top ten. There are a few counts of this clonotype. As yet, its antigen is unknown. Germline values: CDR1 SEHNR, CDR2 FQNEAQ (reference sequence). Trimming left V 3 bases short and J 8 bases short, with 10 bases between. This CDR3 has 13 amino acids. Study-wide results and caveats: The model predicted progression of ophthalmopathy with a sensitivity of roughly 65%, and its specificity was 72% to 80%.

Sequenced: peripheral blood or thyroid tissue (not recorded which). This rearrangement joins TRBV7-9 to TRBJ1-4; tentative D call: TRBD1 (5 bases). This clonotype originated in an adult man with Graves' hyperthyroidism. The CDR3 nucleotides read TGTGCCAGCAGCTTGAACAGGAAGGAAAAACTGTTTTTT. Translating gives CASSLNRKEKLFF.